This TCR beta chain was documented in a study of T-cell reconstitution after alpha-beta-depleted transplantation in children. Study-level points and caveats: T-cell counts and diversity at one year post-transplant came mainly from newly produced T cells.

As concerns this clonotype: Its cognate antigen is unknown.

Germline V lookup: CDR1 SGHDT, CDR2 YYEEEE. The CDR3 sequence is 14 residues long. Trimming cost V 6 bases and J 4 bases; bases outside gene matches: 7. Unique molecular identifiers were used in preparing the TCRbeta library. A single record per CDR3 protein comes from TCRdb applying MiXCR to the PCR reads. Here the sample spans about 470,000 distinct CDR3 sequences, approximately 41% being singletons. This sequence originates from a girl aged 2 to 10 with aplastic anemia, due to receive a stem cell transplant. V is TRBV5-6 and J is TRBJ2-1, with 7 bases matching TRBD1. Sequencing was performed on PBMCs, taken before TCRalphabeta/CD19-depleted stem cell transplant. The CDR3 DNA reads as TGTGCCAGCACCCCAGGGACAGTATACAATGAGCAGTTCTTC. This encodes CASTPGTVYNEQFF.